This TCR beta chain was documented in a study of T-cell memory formation after mild COVID-19. Germline CDR1 and CDR2: LGHNA and YNFKEQ. The CDR3 runs 17 residues. The ends were cut back, 0 bases at V and 1 base at J, with 13 bases in the middle. TCRdb re-analysed the 5' RACE reads in MiXCR, keeping a single row per CDR3 protein. The profile shows about 150,000 distinct CDR3 sequences, about an eighth of them singletons. This chain connects TRBV4-2 to TRBJ1-3; D call uncertain. This TCR came from a man aged 18-30 years who had mild COVID-19 (a few samples of this study predate the infection). Cell type and time point are not known. Material for sequencing was PBMCs or a T cell subset sorted from them (not recorded which). The CDR3 DNA follows: TGTGCCAGCAGCCAAGAAGCAGGATCGGCGTCTGGAAACACCATATATTTT. Amino acid sequence: CASSQEAGSASGNTIYF.